A single sample is the source of the 4 T cell receptor beta chains below, sequenced in a study of T cells in Graves' hyperthyroidism and ophthalmopathy. RNA transcripts gave rise to amplified TCR beta CDR3 regions. The HTBI primer set was used in a first-round RT-PCR of the TCR CDR3. MiXCR, run by TCRdb on the multiplex PCR reads, gives a single entry per CDR3 protein. This table has 650,000 to 750,000 distinct CDR3 sequences, around 13% appearing once. Material for sequencing was blood. Source of these receptors: a woman between 18 and 29 years old with Graves' hyperthyroidism.

This clonotype has at least ten counts. The V call is TRBV11-2, the J call TRBJ1-1, with a tentative D call TRBD1 (5 bases). The CDR3 is 12 residues long. Germline assignment: CDR1 SGHAT and CDR2 FQNNGV. V lost 8 bases, J lost 8 bases, and 15 bases lay in between. The CDR3 reads CASGYRGWEAFF. The CDR3, as DNA: TGTGCCAGCGGGTATCGGGGGTGGGAAGCTTTCTTT.

A note on this clonotype: A much larger clone is a single base away; this may be a read error. Since the CDR3 does not end with the conserved phenylalanine or tryptophan, this likely comes from a read error. The rearrangement links TRBV6-5 to TRBJ2-3, with D maybe TRBD2 (5 bases). Per germline, CDR1 MNHEY and CDR2 SVGAGI. The CDR3 is 15 residues long. V lost 0 bases and J lost 4, with 11 bases in between. CDR3 protein: CASSYSNLAPDTQYY. In DNA form, the CDR3 reads TGTGCCAGCAGTTACTCTAACCTAGCACCAGATACGCAGTATTAT.

The chain carries TRBV19 and TRBJ2-3; D possibly corresponds to TRBD2 (5 bases). This CDR3 comprises 16 residues. Looked up from germline, CDR1 is LNHDA and CDR2 is SQIVND (reference sequence). The V end lost 2 bases, the J end lost 1 base, and 13 bases lay between the germline ends. The CDR3 DNA is TGTGCCAGTAGTATAAGGTCTCTGCGGGGCACAGATACGCAGTATTTT. Translated, it gives CASSIRSLRGTDTQYF.

The table lists this clonotype with many counts. The chain employs TRBV27 and TRBJ1-2; TRBD1 matches 9 bases. CDR3 size: 14 residues. Germline V gene data show CDR1 as MNHEY and CDR2 as SMNVEV (reference sequence). The V gene end was trimmed by 6 bases and the J gene end by 4 bases; junction bases not matched to a gene: 6. The CDR3 is CASSLSGQGYGYTF. CDR3 sequence (DNA): TGTGCCAGCAGCCTCTCGGGACAGGGCTATGGCTACACCTTC.